One sample yielded the 19 T cell receptor beta chains listed below, sequenced in a study of T cell responses to AZD1222 COVID-19 vaccine. Profiled with immunoSEQ multiplex PCR; TCRdb holds only in-frame clones, not every one. This table holds about 200,000 clones, roughly 92% found once. The input for sequencing was peripheral blood, taken 28 days after the second AZD1222 dose. The receptors here all came from an adult who received the AZD1222 COVID-19 vaccine.

V usage is TRBV12-3 or TRBV12-4 and J usage is TRBJ1-2; the match to TRBD1 covers 9 bases. Losses at the gene ends were 5 bases for V and 8 bases for J; bases not matched to a gene: 6. The CDR3 is made up of 13 amino acids. The CDR3 sequence: CASSDRGEGGYTF. CDR3 nucleotides: TGTGCCAGCAGTGACAGGGGGGAAGGGGGCTACACCTTC.

The table lists this clone with a few counts. The rearrangement joins TRBV2 to TRBJ2-3, with 10 bases lining up with TRBD1. The CDR3 extends over 16 amino acids. The V segment lost 3 bases and the J segment 3 bases; nucleotides outside the gene matches: 6. The germline gives CDR1 SNHLY, CDR2 FYNNEI. CDR3 sequence: CASSDSGQGKTDTQYF. The DNA of the CDR3 is TGTGCCAGCAGTGACTCGGGACAGGGGAAGACAGATACGCAGTATTTT.

V is TRBV7-9 and J is TRBJ1-6; maybe TRBD1 (6 bases). V was pared by 8 bases and J by 0 bases, with 11 bases between. This CDR3 is built from 15 residues. Germline V gene lookup returns CDR1 SEHNR and CDR2 FQNEAQ (reference sequence). The CDR3 spells CASAGDSSYNSPLHF. The CDR3 nucleotides read TGTGCCAGCGCAGGGGATAGCTCCTATAATTCACCCCTCCACTTT.

This chain uses TRBV27 with TRBJ1-2; D may be TRBD1 (6 bases). The V end lost 3 bases, the J end lost 8 bases, and 13 bases lay between the germline ends. This CDR3 has 13 amino acids. The germline gives CDR1 MNHEY, CDR2 SMNVEV (reference sequence). The CDR3 spells CASSFGGLSGYTF. Written as DNA, the CDR3 is TGTGCCAGCAGTTTCGGGGGGCTCTCGGGCTACACCTTC.

The V gene is TRBV6-2 or TRBV6-3, the J gene TRBJ2-5; D is perhaps TRBD2 (5 bases). CDR1 is MNHEY, CDR2 SVGEGT, per germline. V lost 6 bases to trimming and J lost 4 bases, with 15 bases between them. The CDR3 extends over 14 amino acids. Written as DNA, the CDR3 is TGTGCCAGCAGCGGGAACTACCCACCAGAGACCCAGTACTTC. Its translation: CASSGNYPPETQYF.

The V gene is TRBV3-1 (or the pseudogene TRBV3-2), the J gene TRBJ2-1; 9 positions agree with TRBD1. Germline CDR1 is LGHDT and CDR2 is YNNKEL (reference sequence). The CDR3 length is 12 residues. V was pared by 5 bases and J by 13 bases, with 6 bases of the junction left unmatched. As DNA, the CDR3 is TGTGCCAGCAGCTTGACACAGGGGGCTCAGTTCTTC. Translation: CASSLTQGAQFF.

The rearrangement joins TRBV12-3 or TRBV12-4 to TRBJ2-1; D gene unclear. The V and J ends lost 3 bases and 14 bases respectively, with 11 bases between them. The CDR3 runs to 11 residues. In nucleotides, the CDR3 is TGTGCCAGCAGTTTGAACACCAAGAAGTTCTTC. The encoded protein is CASSLNTKKFF.

This rearrangement joins TRBV27 to TRBJ1-2, with TRBD1 matching over 7 bases. The CDR3 has 13 amino acids. V lost 8 bases to trimming and J lost 0 bases; unmatched junction nucleotides: 3. Germline V gives CDR1 MNHEY, CDR2 SMNVEV (reference sequence). The CDR3 sequence: CASAGQTNYGYTF. CDR3 DNA: TGTGCCAGCGCGGGACAGACTAACTATGGCTACACCTTC.

The chain uses TRBV2 and TRBJ2-7, with D maybe TRBD1 (6 bases). The CDR3 runs 15 residues. Between the trimmed V and J ends, which lost 1 base and 1 base, there was a span of 11 bases. The V gene's germline CDR1 is SNHLY and CDR2 FYNNEI. DNA of the CDR3: TGTGCCAGCAGTGAAGTTAGGGGGTGGTCCTACGAGCAGTACTTC. This encodes CASSEVRGWSYEQYF.

The chain recombines TRBV4-3 with TRBJ1-2, with D maybe TRBD1 (6 bases). The CDR3 consists of 17 residues. Germline CDR1 is LGHNA and CDR2 is YSLEER. Trimming took off 3 bases at V and 4 bases at J, with 21 bases between the two ends. The CDR3 DNA reads TGCGCCAGCAGCCATGACTCGGGGGCAGGCAACCTCTATGGCTACACCTTC. Translating gives CASSHDSGAGNLYGYTF.

This clone showed up just once. The V and J genes are TRBV27 and TRBJ2-7; either TRBD1 or TRBD2 may fit D (5 bases each). V was shortened by 3 bases and J by 5 bases, with 17 bases between the two germline ends. Germline CDR1 reads MNHEY; CDR2 reads SMNVEV (reference sequence). CDR3 length: 15 residues. This chain's CDR3 is CASSLRGDVLDEQYF. In nucleotides, the CDR3 is TGTGCCAGCAGTTTGAGAGGGGACGTTCTTGACGAGCAGTACTTC.

The sample holds a few counts of this clone. For the CDR3, the DNA is TGCGCCAGCAGCCAAGCCCGGATTACAGTGAACACTGAAGCTTTCTTT. Its protein product is CASSQARITVNTEAFF. This sequence joins TRBV4-1 and TRBJ1-1, with unresolved D. The CDR3 is made up of 16 amino acids. Trimming took off 1 base at V and 0 bases at J, with 12 bases between the two ends. Germline V CDR1 and CDR2: MGHRA, YSYEKL.

The chain is built from TRBV7-9 and TRBJ1-4; maybe TRBD1 (6 bases). V was clipped by 5 bases and J by 8 bases, with 18 bases between them. Germline assignment: CDR1 SEHNR and CDR2 FQNEAQ (reference sequence). This CDR3 contains 15 residues. The CDR3 is CASSLQGGVDEKLFF. In nucleotides, the CDR3 is TGTGCCAGCAGCCTACAGGGAGGGGTAGACGAAAAACTGTTTTTT.

This clone was counted once. The CDR3 DNA reads as TGCAGTGCTAGTATCGGGACAGCCACTGAAGCTTTCTTT. This translates into CSASIGTATEAFF. The rearrangement links TRBV20-1 to TRBJ1-1; 7 nucleotides match TRBD1. V lost 3 bases to trimming and J lost 4 bases; unmatched junction nucleotides: 5. The CDR3 consists of 13 residues. Germline V gives CDR1 DFQATT, CDR2 SNEGSKA (reference sequence).

The chain is built from TRBV19 and TRBJ1-5; no definite D call. CDR1 is LNHDA, CDR2 SQIVND, per germline (reference sequence). V was clipped by 6 bases and J by 0 bases, with 15 bases between them. The CDR3 extends over 16 amino acids. The CDR3 spells CASSLTLRYSNQPQHF. As DNA, the CDR3 is TGTGCCAGTAGCCTCACCTTGCGATATAGCAATCAGCCCCAGCATTTT. Full variable domain (rest looked up from reference TRBV19 and TRBJ1-5): DGGITQSPKYLFRKEGQNVTLSCEQNLNHDAMYWYRQDPGQGLRLIYYSQIVNDFQKGDIAEGYSVSREKKESFPLTVTSAQKNPTAFYLCASSLTLRYSNQPQHFGDGTRLSIL.

The gene calls are TRBV28 and TRBJ1-3; 9 nucleotides match TRBD1. The CDR3 contains 16 residues. V lost 4 bases and J lost 0; bases outside the gene matches: 4. CDR1 MDHEN and CDR2 SYDVKM come from the germline V gene. CDR3 bases: TGTGCCAGCAGTTACGGGACAGGGCACTCTGGAAACACCATATATTTT. It is translated as CASSYGTGHSGNTIYF.

This chain connects TRBV4-2 to TRBJ2-7; tentative D call: TRBD1 (5 bases). The CDR3 has 16 amino acids. The germline gives CDR1 LGHNA, CDR2 YNFKEQ. Between the trimmed V and J ends, which lost 3 bases and 2 bases, there was a span of 17 bases. The DNA of the CDR3 is TGTGCCAGCAGCCAGACTGACAGAAGTCTAGCCTACGAGCAGTACTTC. Its protein product is CASSQTDRSLAYEQYF.

The V and J genes are TRBV27 and TRBJ1-5; perhaps TRBD1 as D (5 bases). CDR3 length: 12 amino acids. V lost 6 bases, J lost 7 bases, and 10 bases lay in between. Germline-derived CDR1 and CDR2 are MNHEY and SMNVEV (reference sequence). The CDR3 bases are TGTGCCAGCAGGAACAGGTACCAGCCCCAGCATTTT. Translating it yields CASRNRYQPQHF.

This rearrangement joins TRBV4-1 to TRBJ1-6; no definite D call. The CDR3 extends over 15 amino acids. Germline CDR1 and CDR2: MGHRA and YSYEKL. V was clipped by 1 base and J by 4 bases, with 8 bases between them. CDR3 sequence reads: CASSQGQTYNSPLHF. The CDR3 DNA is TGCGCCAGCAGCCAAGGGCAGACATATAATTCACCCCTCCACTTT.